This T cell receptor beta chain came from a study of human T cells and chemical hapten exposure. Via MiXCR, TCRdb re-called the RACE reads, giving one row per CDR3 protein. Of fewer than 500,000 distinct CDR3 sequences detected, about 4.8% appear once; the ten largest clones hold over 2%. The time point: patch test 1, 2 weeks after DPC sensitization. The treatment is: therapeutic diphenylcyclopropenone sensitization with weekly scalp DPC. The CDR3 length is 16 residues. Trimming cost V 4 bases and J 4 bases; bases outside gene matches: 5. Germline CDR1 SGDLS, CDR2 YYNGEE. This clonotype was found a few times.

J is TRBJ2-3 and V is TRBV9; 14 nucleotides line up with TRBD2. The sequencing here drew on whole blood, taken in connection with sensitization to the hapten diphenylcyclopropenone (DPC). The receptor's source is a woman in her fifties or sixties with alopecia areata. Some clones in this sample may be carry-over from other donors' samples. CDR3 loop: CASSPGLAGAADTQYF. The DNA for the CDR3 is TGTGCCAGCAGCCCGGGACTAGCGGGAGCGGCAGATACGCAGTATTTT.